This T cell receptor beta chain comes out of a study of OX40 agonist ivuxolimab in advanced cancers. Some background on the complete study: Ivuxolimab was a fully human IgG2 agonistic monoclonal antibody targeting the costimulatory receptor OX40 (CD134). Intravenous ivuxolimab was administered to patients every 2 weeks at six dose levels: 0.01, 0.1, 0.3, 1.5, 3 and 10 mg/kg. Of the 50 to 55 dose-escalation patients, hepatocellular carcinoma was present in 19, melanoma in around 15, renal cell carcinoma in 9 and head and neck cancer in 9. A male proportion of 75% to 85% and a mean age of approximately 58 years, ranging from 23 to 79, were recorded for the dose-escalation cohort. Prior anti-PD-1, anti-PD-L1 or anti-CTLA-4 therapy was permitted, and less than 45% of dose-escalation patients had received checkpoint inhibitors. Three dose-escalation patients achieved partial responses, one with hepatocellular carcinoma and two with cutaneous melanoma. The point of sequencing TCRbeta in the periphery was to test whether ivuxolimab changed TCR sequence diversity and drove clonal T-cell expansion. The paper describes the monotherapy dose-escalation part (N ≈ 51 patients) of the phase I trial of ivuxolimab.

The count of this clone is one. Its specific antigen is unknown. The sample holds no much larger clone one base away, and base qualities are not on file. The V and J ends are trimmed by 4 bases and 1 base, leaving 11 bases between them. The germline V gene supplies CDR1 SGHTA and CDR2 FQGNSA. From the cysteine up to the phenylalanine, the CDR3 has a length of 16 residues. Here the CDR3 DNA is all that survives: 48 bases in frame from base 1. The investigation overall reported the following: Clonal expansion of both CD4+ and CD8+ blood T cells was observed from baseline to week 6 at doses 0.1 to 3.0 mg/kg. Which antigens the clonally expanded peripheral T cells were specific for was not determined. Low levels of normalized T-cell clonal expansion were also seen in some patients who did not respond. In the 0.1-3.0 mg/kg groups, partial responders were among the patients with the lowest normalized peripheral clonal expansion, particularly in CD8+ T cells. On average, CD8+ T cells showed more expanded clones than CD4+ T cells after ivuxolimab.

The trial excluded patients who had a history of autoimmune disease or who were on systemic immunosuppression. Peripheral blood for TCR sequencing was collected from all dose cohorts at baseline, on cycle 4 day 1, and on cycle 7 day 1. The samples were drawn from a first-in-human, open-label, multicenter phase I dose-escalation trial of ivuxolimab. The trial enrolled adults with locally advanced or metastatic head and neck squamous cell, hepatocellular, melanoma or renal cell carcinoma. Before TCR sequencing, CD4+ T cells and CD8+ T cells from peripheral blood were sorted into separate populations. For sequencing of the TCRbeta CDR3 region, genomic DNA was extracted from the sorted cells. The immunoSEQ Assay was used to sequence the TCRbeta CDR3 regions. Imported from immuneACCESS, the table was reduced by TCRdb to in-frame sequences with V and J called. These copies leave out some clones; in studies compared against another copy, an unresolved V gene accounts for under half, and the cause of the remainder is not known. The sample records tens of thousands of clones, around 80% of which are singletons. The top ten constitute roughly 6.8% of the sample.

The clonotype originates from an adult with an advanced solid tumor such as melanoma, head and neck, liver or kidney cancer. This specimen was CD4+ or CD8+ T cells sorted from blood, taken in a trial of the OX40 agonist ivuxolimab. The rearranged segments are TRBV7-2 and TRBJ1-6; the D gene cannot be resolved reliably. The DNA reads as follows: TGTGCCAGCAGCTCCGCGCCGGGGTCCTATAATTCACCCCTCCACTTT. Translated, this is CASSSAPGSYNSPLHF.